The rows below give T cell receptor beta chains drawn from one sample of a study of spatial heterogeneity in lung cancer. TCRdb recomputed calls from the 5' RACE reads with MiXCR, one row per CDR3 protein. This table has just over 75,000 distinct CDR3 sequences, approximately 8% appearing once. Sequencing used PBMCs, obtained at surgery. The receptor set was obtained from a male donor with early-stage non-small cell lung cancer. Both conserved end residues are part of each CDR3. A D gene is named only where the DNA matches it firmly. Clone size appears in some rows only: once, few, many, or a class for an expanded clone.

d_call: .; v_call: TRBV3-1; j_call: TRBJ1-2; clone_size: many; cdr3_nt: TGTGCCAGCAGCCATCGACAGACCGCTAGGGATGGCTACACCTTC; cdr3_aa: CASSHRQTARDGYTF
d_call: TRBD1; v_call: TRBV6-5; j_call: TRBJ1-2; clone_size: .; cdr3_nt: TGTGCCAGCAGTCAGGGGGAGCTTGTTGGCTATGGCTACACCTTC; cdr3_aa: CASSQGELVGYGYTF
d_call: .; v_call: TRBV6-5; j_call: TRBJ2-1; clone_size: many; cdr3_nt: TGTGCCAGCAGTTACTCGAGGTTCAAGGGTGAGCAGTTCTTC; cdr3_aa: CASSYSRFKGEQFF
d_call: .; v_call: TRBV29-1; j_call: TRBJ1-1; clone_size: many; cdr3_nt: TGCAGCGTTGTACACGTGAACACTGAAGCTTTCTTT; cdr3_aa: CSVVHVNTEAFF
d_call: .; v_call: TRBV12-3/TRBV12-4; j_call: TRBJ2-6; clone_size: .; cdr3_nt: TGTGCCAGCAGGAAAACTGGGGCCAACGTCCTGACTTTC; cdr3_aa: CASRKTGANVLTF
d_call: TRBD2; v_call: TRBV19; j_call: TRBJ2-2; clone_size: many; cdr3_nt: TGTGCCAGTAGTATCCTAGCGGGGGCCGGGGAGCTGTTTTTT; cdr3_aa: CASSILAGAGELFF
d_call: .; v_call: TRBV5-6; j_call: TRBJ2-7; clone_size: .; cdr3_nt: TGTGCCAGCAGCTTGGATTCCTTCCGAGAGGGATTGGGCGAGCAGTACTTC; cdr3_aa: CASSLDSFREGLGEQYF
d_call: .; v_call: TRBV30; j_call: TRBJ2-2; clone_size: .; cdr3_nt: TGTGCCTTTAAACCGGGACCCAACATCGGGGAGCTGTTTTTT; cdr3_aa: CAFKPGPNIGELFF
d_call: .; v_call: TRBV20-1; j_call: TRBJ1-5; clone_size: many; cdr3_nt: TGCAGTGCTAGAAGCGGCCAAGGGAGTTATAGCAATCAGCCCCAGCATTTT; cdr3_aa: CSARSGQGSYSNQPQHF
d_call: TRBD1; v_call: TRBV2; j_call: TRBJ2-5; clone_size: medium-sized; cdr3_nt: TGTGCCAGTCAGGGACAGCCCCAAGAGACCCAGTACTTC; cdr3_aa: CASQGQPQETQYF
d_call: .; v_call: TRBV7-9; j_call: TRBJ2-7; clone_size: .; cdr3_nt: TGTGCCAGCAGCTTAAAGGGGACAAGTTCCTACGAGCAGTACTTC; cdr3_aa: CASSLKGTSSYEQYF
d_call: .; v_call: TRBV29-1; j_call: TRBJ2-6; clone_size: .; cdr3_nt: TGCAGCGCTGTTCTCTCTGGGGCCAACGTCCTGACTTTC; cdr3_aa: CSAVLSGANVLTF
d_call: TRBD2; v_call: TRBV30; j_call: TRBJ2-3; clone_size: many; cdr3_nt: TGTGCCTGGAGTGTGGCTAGCGGGAGAGCGGATACGCAGTATTTT; cdr3_aa: CAWSVASGRADTQYF